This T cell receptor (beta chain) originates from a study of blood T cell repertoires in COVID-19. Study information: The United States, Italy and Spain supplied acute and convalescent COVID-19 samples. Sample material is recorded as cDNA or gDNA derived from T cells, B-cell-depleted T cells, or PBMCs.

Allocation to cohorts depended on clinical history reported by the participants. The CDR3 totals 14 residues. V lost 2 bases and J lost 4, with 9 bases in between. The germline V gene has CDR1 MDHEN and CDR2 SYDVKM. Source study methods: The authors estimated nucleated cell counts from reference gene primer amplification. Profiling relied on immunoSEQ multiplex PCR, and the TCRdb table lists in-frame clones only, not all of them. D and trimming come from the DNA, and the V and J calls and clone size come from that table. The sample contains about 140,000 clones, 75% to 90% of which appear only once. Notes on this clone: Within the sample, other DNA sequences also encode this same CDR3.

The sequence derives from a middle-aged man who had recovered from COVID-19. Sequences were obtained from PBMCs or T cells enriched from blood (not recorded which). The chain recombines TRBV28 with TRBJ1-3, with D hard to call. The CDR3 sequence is CASSLGHLGNTIYF. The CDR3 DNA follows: TGTGCCAGCAGTTTAGGGCACCTCGGAAACACCATATATTTT.